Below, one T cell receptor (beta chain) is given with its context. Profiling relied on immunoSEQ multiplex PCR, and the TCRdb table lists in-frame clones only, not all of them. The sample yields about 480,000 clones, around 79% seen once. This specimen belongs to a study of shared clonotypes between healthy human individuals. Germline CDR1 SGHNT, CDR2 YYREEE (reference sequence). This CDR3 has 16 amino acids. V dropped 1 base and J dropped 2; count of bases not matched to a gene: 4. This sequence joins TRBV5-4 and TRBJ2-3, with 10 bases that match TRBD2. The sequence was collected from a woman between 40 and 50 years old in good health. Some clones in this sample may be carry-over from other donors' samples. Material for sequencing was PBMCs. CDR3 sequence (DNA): TGTGCCAGCAGCTTGAAGGGGACTAGCGACACAGATACGCAGTATTTT. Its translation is CASSLKGTSDTDTQYF.